These 18 T cell receptor beta chains were sequenced from one sample in a study of blood T cell repertoires in COVID-19. Sequencing was performed with immunoSEQ multiplex PCR; in TCRdb, only in-frame clones are kept and a portion is missing. The sample holds approximately 150,000 clones, approximately 85% seen once. Sequenced input: peripheral blood. The receptor set was obtained from a man between 65 and 80 years old with acute or convalescent COVID-19.

The chain couples TRBV2 to TRBJ2-3; TRBD2 is a possible D gene (5 bases). Germline V gene sequence: CDR1 SNHLY, CDR2 FYNNEI. The CDR3 extends over 14 amino acids. Trimming stripped 3 bases from V and 6 bases from J, with 13 bases between. The CDR3 DNA reads TGTGCCAGCAGTGATAGTAGTCGGAGGGATACGCAGTATTTT. It translates to CASSDSSRRDTQYF. Full variable domain (rest looked up from reference TRBV2 and TRBJ2-3): EPEVTQTPSHQVTQMGQEVILRCVPISNHLYFYWYRQILGQKVEFLVSFYNNEISEKSEIFDDQFSVERPDGSNFTLKIRSTKLEDSAMYFCASSDSSRRDTQYFGPGTRLTVL.

The CDR3 is CASRIRLAGGGYEQYF. The CDR3 DNA sequence: TGCGCCAGCAGAATAAGACTAGCGGGAGGGGGATACGAGCAGTACTTC. The chain joins TRBV10-1 to TRBJ2-7, with 14 bases fitting TRBD2. Germline assignment: CDR1 WNHNN and CDR2 SYGVQD (reference sequence). The length of the CDR3 is 16 residues. The V and J ends lost 6 bases and 4 bases, in that order; junction bases with no gene match: 8.

The chain joins TRBV3-1 (or the pseudogene TRBV3-2) to TRBJ1-6; TRBD1 aligns across 8 bases. Germline CDR1 is LGHDT and CDR2 is YNNKEL (reference sequence). This CDR3 is built from 16 residues. After removal of 4 bases from V and 5 bases from J, the junction contained 7 bases not matched to a gene. The CDR3 loop reads CASSRVWTGNNSPLHF. As DNA, the CDR3 is TGTGCCAGCAGCCGGGTATGGACAGGGAATAATTCACCCCTCCACTTT.

The chain recombines TRBV29-1 with TRBJ2-3; 8 nucleotides align to TRBD2. The CDR3 is 15 amino acids. Germline assignment: CDR1 SQVTM and CDR2 ANQGSEA. V was pared by 0 bases and J by 3 bases, with 5 bases of the junction left unmatched. CDR3: CSVEDREGVTDTQYF. Written as DNA, the CDR3 is TGCAGCGTTGAAGATCGGGAGGGGGTGACAGATACGCAGTATTTT.

The V and J genes are TRBV12-3 or TRBV12-4 and TRBJ1-2; possibly TRBD1 for D (5 bases). The CDR3 extends over 13 amino acids. V was cut by 6 bases and J by 8 bases, with 16 bases left in between. The CDR3 DNA is TGTGCCAGCAGCCCGGGGTGGGGGGAAGGCTACACCTTC. Its translation is CASSPGWGEGYTF.

The V call is TRBV28, the J call TRBJ2-1; 9 bases map to TRBD2. Germline values: CDR1 MDHEN, CDR2 SYDVKM. This CDR3 contains 16 residues. The V and J ends lost 6 bases and 0 bases, in that order; junction bases with no gene match: 6. CDR3 region: CASSLNSGGSYNEQFF. CDR3 sequence (DNA): TGTGCCAGCAGCCTAAATAGCGGGGGCTCCTACAATGAGCAGTTCTTC.

V gene TRBV19 combines with J gene TRBJ1-2; 7 bases match TRBD1. The CDR3 length is 14 residues. Germline CDR1 is LNHDA and CDR2 is SQIVND (reference sequence). V lost 6 bases to trimming and J lost 6 bases; unmatched junction nucleotides: 10. Written as DNA, the CDR3 is TGTGCCAGTAGAACAGGGGCCGTAGTGGATGGCTACACCTTC. Translation: CASRTGAVVDGYTF.

This clone has only a few counts. V and J are TRBV5-1 and TRBJ1-6; 9 bases fit TRBD1. Per germline, CDR1 SGHRS and CDR2 YFSETQ. This CDR3 has 19 residues. J lost 9 bases, V lost 2 bases, and 18 bases had no gene match. The DNA for the CDR3 is TGCGCCAGCAGCTTCGAAGGGACAGGGATTACCTCGGCCTTTTCACCCCTCCACTTT. Protein: CASSFEGTGITSAFSPLHF.

The chain uses TRBV18 and TRBJ1-3; no clear D. Germline V CDR1 and CDR2: KGHSH, LQKENI. This CDR3 has 16 amino acids. Deletions cut 3 bases from V and 0 bases from J, with 12 bases between. The CDR3 DNA is TGTGCCAGCTCACCTGGTCCTCCCAGCTCTGGAAACACCATATATTTT. Translated, it gives CASSPGPPSSGNTIYF. Full variable domain (missing parts from reference TRBV18 and TRBJ1-3): NAGVMQNPRHLVRRRGQEARLRCSPMKGHSHVYWYRQLPEEGLKFMVYLQKENIIDESGMPKERFSAEFPKEGPSILRIQQVVRGDSAAYFCASSPGPPSSGNTIYFGEGSWLTVV.

The J gene is TRBJ1-3, the V gene TRBV28; TRBD1 agrees at 9 bases. V shed 8 bases and J 2 bases; nucleotides not matched to a gene: 4. The germline V gene has CDR1 MDHEN and CDR2 SYDVKM. The CDR3 spans 14 residues. In DNA form, the CDR3 reads TGTGCCAGCCTCCGGGACAGGGCTGGAAACACCATATATTTT. It encodes CASLRDRAGNTIYF.

This chain uses TRBV2 with TRBJ2-5; 8 bases fit TRBD1. V gave up 3 bases and J gave up 5 bases; unmatched junction bases: 5. Germline loops: CDR1 SNHLY, CDR2 FYNNEI. This CDR3 contains 14 residues. The CDR3 region has the DNA TGTGCCAGCAGTGACGGCAGGGGGCGGGAGACCCAGTACTTC. It is translated as CASSDGRGRETQYF.

The gene calls are TRBV5-1 and TRBJ1-1; 7 bases match TRBD1. The V gene's germline CDR1 is SGHRS and CDR2 YFSETQ. Trimming cost V 2 bases and J 4 bases; bases outside gene matches: 5. The CDR3 has 14 residues. CDR3 sequence reads: CASSFSQGGTEAFF. The CDR3 coding sequence is TGCGCCAGCAGCTTCTCCCAGGGGGGCACTGAAGCTTTCTTT.

V and J are TRBV27 and TRBJ2-5, with D possibly TRBD1 on 5 matching bases. From germline, CDR1 is MNHEY and CDR2 SMNVEV (reference sequence). V gave up 5 bases and J gave up 4 bases, with 17 bases separating them. The length of the CDR3 is 15 residues. As DNA, the CDR3 is TGTGCCAGCAGTCCCAGGAGCAGGGTGGGAGAGACCCAGTACTTC. Protein product: CASSPRSRVGETQYF.

The chain couples TRBV10-3 to TRBJ2-3, with 13 positions matching TRBD2. Germline values: CDR1 ENHRY, CDR2 SYGVKD. The CDR3 contains 19 residues. The junction had 13 bases not matched to a gene; V was cut back by 3 bases and J by 4 bases. CDR3 coding DNA: TGTGCCATCAGTGACACCAACCAACTAGCGGGGGGGCAGGCAGATACGCAGTATTTT. This codes for CAISDTNQLAGGQADTQYF.

The rearrangement joins TRBV4-1 to TRBJ2-4; 8 nucleotides match TRBD1. The CDR3 has 16 amino acids. Germline V gene data show CDR1 as MGHRA and CDR2 as YSYEKL. Trimming cost V 0 bases and J 12 bases; bases outside gene matches: 13. The CDR3 loop is CASSQDPGTGRDGQYF. The CDR3 nucleotides are TGCGCCAGCAGCCAAGATCCAGGGACAGGCCGGGATGGTCAGTACTTC.

J is TRBJ1-5 and V is TRBV7-9; maybe TRBD1 (6 bases). Trimming took 5 bases from V and 4 from J, leaving 9 bases between them. The CDR3 covers 13 residues. The V gene's germline CDR1 is SEHNR and CDR2 FQNEAQ (reference sequence). CDR3: CASSRTVNQPQHF. The CDR3 nucleotides read TGTGCCAGCAGCCGGACAGTTAATCAGCCCCAGCATTTT.

The CDR3 sequence: CASSLRLQGGGEKLFF. The CDR3 DNA is TGTGCCAGCAGCTTGAGGCTACAGGGGGGGGGAGAAAAACTGTTTTTT. This chain joins TRBV5-4 and TRBJ1-4; TRBD1 matches 8 bases. The J segment lost 8 bases and the V segment lost 1 base, leaving 10 bases of the junction unmatched. Germline values: CDR1 SGHNT, CDR2 YYREEE (reference sequence). This CDR3 has 16 amino acids.

This clone was counted a single time. This CDR3 reads CASSETSGLAQTGELFF. In DNA form, the CDR3 reads TGTGCCAGCAGTGAGACCTCGGGACTAGCGCAGACCGGGGAGCTGTTTTTT. The chain uses TRBV6-4 and TRBJ2-2; 10 nucleotides match TRBD2. CDR1 MRHNA and CDR2 SNTAGT come from the germline V gene. CDR3 length equals 17 residues. V was clipped by 3 bases and J by 5 bases; unmatched bases: 9.